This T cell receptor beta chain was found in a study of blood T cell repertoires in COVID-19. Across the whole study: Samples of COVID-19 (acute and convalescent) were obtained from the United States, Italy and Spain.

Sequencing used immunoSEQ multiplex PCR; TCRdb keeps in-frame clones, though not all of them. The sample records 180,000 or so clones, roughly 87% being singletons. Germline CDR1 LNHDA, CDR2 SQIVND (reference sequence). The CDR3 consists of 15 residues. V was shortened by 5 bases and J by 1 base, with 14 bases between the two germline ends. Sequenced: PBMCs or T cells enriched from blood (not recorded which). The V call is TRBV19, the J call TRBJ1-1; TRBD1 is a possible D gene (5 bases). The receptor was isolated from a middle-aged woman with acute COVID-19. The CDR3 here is CASSPSGQRNTEAFF. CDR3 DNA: TGTGCCAGTAGTCCCTCAGGGCAGCGGAACACTGAAGCTTTCTTT.